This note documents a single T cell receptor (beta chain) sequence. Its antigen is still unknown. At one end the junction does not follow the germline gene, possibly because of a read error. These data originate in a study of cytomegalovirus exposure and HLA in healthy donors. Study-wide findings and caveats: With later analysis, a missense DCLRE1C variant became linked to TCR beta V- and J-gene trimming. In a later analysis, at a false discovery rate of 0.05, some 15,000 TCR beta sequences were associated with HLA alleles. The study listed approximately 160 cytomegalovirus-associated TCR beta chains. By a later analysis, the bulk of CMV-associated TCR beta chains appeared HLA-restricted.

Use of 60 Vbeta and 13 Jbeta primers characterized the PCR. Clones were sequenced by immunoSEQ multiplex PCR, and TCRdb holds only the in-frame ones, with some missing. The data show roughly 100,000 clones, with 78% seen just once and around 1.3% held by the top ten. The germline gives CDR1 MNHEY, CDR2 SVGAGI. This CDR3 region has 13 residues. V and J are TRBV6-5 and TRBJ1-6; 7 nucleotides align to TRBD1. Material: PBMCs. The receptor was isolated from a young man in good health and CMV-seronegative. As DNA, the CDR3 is TGTGCCAGCAGCCTGACAGGGTTAACACCCCCCCACTTT. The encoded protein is CASSLTGLTPPHF.